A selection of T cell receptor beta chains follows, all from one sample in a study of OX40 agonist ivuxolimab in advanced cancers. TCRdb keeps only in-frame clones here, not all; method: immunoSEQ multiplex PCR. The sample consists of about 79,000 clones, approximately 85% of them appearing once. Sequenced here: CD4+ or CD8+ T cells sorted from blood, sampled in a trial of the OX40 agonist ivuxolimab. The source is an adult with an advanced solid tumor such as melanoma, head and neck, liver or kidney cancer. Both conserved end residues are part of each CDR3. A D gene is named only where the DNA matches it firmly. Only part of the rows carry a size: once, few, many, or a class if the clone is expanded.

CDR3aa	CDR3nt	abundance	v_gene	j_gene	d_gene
CASKGLRNEQFF	TGTGCCAGCAAAGGGCTACGGAATGAGCAGTTCTTC	once	TRBV25-1	TRBJ2-1	.
CASSPRGRAEASDTEAFF	TGCGCCAGCAGCCCGCGGGGAAGGGCCGAGGCTAGTGACACTGAAGCTTTCTTT	few	TRBV5-1	TRBJ1-1	.
CAISESGQGYEQYF	TGTGCCATCAGTGAGTCGGGACAGGGCTACGAGCAGTACTTC	.	TRBV10-3	TRBJ2-7	TRBD1
CASSPPRRETYTDTQYF	TGTGCCAGCAGCCCCCCGCGGCGGGAGACTTACACAGATACGCAGTATTTT	.	TRBV11-2	TRBJ2-3	TRBD2
CASNQGGYEQYF	TGTGCCAGTAATCAGGGGGGCTACGAGCAGTACTTC	once	TRBV2	TRBJ2-7	.
CASSEAGGSQPQHF	TGTGCCAGCAGTGAAGCAGGGGGCAGTCAGCCCCAGCATTTT	once	TRBV2	TRBJ1-5	TRBD1
CASSVVVSGTQETQYF	TGTGCCAGCAGCGTAGTTGTTAGCGGTACCCAAGAGACCCAGTACTTC	.	TRBV9	TRBJ2-5	.
CASSPRTPGNTIYF	TGTGCCAGCAGCCCGCGGACACCTGGAAACACCATATATTTT	.	TRBV7-9	TRBJ1-3	.
CASSSGLAGPYEQYF	TGTGCCAGCAGCTCCGGACTAGCGGGACCGTACGAGCAGTACTTC	few	TRBV7-2	TRBJ2-7	TRBD2
CASSTRADGYTF	TGTGCCAGCAGCACTCGAGCGGATGGCTACACCTTC	.	TRBV11-2	TRBJ1-2	.
CASSLLGLGTGELFF	TGTGCCAGCAGTTTACTAGGGTTGGGCACCGGGGAGCTGTTTTTT	few	TRBV28	TRBJ2-2	.
CASSSFRENEQYF	TGTGCCAGCAGCTCCTTCAGGGAGAACGAGCAGTACTTC	.	TRBV7-3	TRBJ2-7	.
CAWSAGGYNSPLHF	TGTGCCTGGAGCGCGGGGGGGTATAATTCACCCCTCCACTTT	once	TRBV30	TRBJ1-6	.
CASTLQTDSTDTQYF	TGCGCCAGCACCCTTCAGACAGACAGCACAGATACGCAGTATTTT	few	TRBV5-1	TRBJ2-3	.
CAISESTSVPEQYF	TGTGCCATCAGTGAGTCTACTAGCGTCCCCGAGCAGTACTTC	.	TRBV10-3	TRBJ2-7	TRBD2
CASSEGIQETQYF	TGTGCCAGCAGCGAGGGAATTCAAGAGACCCAGTACTTC	.	TRBV11-3	TRBJ2-5	.
CASRMSPGSYYGYTF	TGTGCCAGCAGAATGTCGCCAGGGTCTTACTATGGCTACACCTTC	.	TRBV6-5	TRBJ1-2	.
CASSYPRQGAAYEQYF	TGTGCCAGCAGTTACCCCCGACAGGGGGCGGCTTACGAGCAGTACTTC	.	TRBV6-5	TRBJ2-7	TRBD1
CASSSGRFSNQPQHF	TGTGCCAGCAGCTCCGGGAGGTTCTCAAATCAGCCCCAGCATTTT	.	TRBV7-8	TRBJ1-5	.
CASSPKTVGYSNQPQHF	TGTGCCAGCTCGCCAAAAACGGTTGGCTATAGCAATCAGCCCCAGCATTTT	.	TRBV18	TRBJ1-5	.
CASKFGGDSFYEQYF	TGTGCCAGCAAGTTTGGGGGGGACAGCTTCTACGAGCAGTACTTC	.	TRBV27	TRBJ2-7	.
CASSSPPSWETQYF	TGTGCCAGCAGCTCCCCCCCTAGTTGGGAGACCCAGTACTTC	.	TRBV9	TRBJ2-5	.
CASSPSSGASYNEQFF	TGTGCCAGCAGCCCATCTAGCGGTGCTTCCTACAATGAGCAGTTCTTC	.	TRBV11-1	TRBJ2-1	TRBD2
CAWTFGRANEQFF	TGTGCCTGGACGTTCGGGAGGGCAAATGAGCAGTTCTTC	.	TRBV30	TRBJ2-1	TRBD2
CASSRSPLRGTRYEQYF	TGTGCCAGCAGCCGCTCCCCATTACGTGGCACCCGCTACGAGCAGTACTTC	.	TRBV28	TRBJ2-7	.
CASSLSVWGGRTDTQYF	TGTGCCAGCTCACTCTCTGTTTGGGGCGGGCGCACAGATACGCAGTATTTT	.	TRBV18	TRBJ2-3	.